The clone carrying this T cell receptor beta chain was seen only a few times. Its target is unknown. Samples came from axillary lymph nodes draining the breast cancer. These data originate in a study of breast tumors, draining lymph nodes, adjacent tissues. Findings and caveats of the study: Tumors had less TCR diversity than lymph nodes, more than nontumor tissue. Compared with basal-like, luminal-like tumors shared significantly more repertoire with nontumor tissue.

V shed 8 bases, J shed 5 bases, and the junction held 8 bases outside the gene matches. This CDR3 spans 13 amino acids. One entry per CDR3 protein, called by TCRdb with MiXCR from the multiplex PCR reads. This table holds approximately 100,000 distinct CDR3 sequences, more than 30% found once. The rearrangement links TRBV12-3 or TRBV12-4 to TRBJ1-1; 7 bases agree with TRBD1. The sample comprised axillary lymph node tissue. The sequence came from a female donor with breast cancer. Some clones in this sample may be carry-over from other donors' samples. The CDR3 loop reads CASRGQVGTEAFF. The CDR3 DNA reads as TGTGCCAGCCGCGGACAGGTAGGGACTGAAGCTTTCTTT.